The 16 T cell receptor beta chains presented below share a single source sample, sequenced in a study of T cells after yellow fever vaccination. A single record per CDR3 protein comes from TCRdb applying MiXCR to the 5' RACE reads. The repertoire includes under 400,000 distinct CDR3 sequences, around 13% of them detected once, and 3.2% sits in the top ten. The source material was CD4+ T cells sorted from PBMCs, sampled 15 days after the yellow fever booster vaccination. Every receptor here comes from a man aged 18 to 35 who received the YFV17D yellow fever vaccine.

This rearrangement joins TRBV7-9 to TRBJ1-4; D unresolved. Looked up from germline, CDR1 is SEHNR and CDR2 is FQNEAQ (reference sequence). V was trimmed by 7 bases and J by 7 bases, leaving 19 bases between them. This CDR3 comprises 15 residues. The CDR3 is CASTQLSSVSEKLFF. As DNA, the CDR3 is TGTGCCAGCACCCAACTTTCCAGTGTTTCTGAAAAACTGTTTTTT.

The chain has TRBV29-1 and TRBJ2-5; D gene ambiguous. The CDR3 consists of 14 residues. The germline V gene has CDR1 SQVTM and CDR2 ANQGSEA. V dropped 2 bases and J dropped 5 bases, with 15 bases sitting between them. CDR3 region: CSVEPRISRETQYF. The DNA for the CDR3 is TGCAGCGTTGAACCAAGGATAAGTCGGGAGACCCAGTACTTC.

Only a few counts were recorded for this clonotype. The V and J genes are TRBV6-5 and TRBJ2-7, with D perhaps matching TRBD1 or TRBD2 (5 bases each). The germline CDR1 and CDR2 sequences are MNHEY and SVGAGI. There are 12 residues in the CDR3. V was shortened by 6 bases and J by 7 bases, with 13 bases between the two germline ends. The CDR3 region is CASRWGPSEQYF. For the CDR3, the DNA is TGTGCCAGCAGGTGGGGACCCTCAGAGCAGTACTTC.

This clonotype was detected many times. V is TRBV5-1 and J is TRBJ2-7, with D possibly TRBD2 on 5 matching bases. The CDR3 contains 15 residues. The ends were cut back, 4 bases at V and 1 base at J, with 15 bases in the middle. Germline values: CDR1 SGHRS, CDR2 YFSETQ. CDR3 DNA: TGCGCCAGCAGCGCCCGACGGGAAGGTTCCTACGAGCAGTACGTC. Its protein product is CASSARREGSYEQYV.

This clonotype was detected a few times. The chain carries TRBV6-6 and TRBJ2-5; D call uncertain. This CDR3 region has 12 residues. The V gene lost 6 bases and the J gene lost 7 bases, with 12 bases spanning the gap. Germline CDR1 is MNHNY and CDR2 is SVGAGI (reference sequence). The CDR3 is CASSSLQWTQYF. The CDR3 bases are TGTGCCAGCAGCTCCTTACAGTGGACCCAGTACTTC.

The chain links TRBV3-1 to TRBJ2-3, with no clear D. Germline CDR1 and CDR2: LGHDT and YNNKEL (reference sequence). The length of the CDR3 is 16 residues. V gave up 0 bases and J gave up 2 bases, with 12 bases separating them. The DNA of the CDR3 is TGTGCCAGCAGCCAAGAATTCGGCAGGTACACAGATACGCAGTATTTT. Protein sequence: CASSQEFGRYTDTQYF.

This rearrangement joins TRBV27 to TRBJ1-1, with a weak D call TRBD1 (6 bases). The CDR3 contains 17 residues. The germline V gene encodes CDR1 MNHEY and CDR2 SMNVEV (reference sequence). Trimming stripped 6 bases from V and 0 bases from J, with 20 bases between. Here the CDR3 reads CASSWGKQGQLNTEAFF. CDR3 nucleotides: TGTGCCAGCAGCTGGGGGAAACAGGGTCAACTGAACACTGAAGCTTTCTTT.

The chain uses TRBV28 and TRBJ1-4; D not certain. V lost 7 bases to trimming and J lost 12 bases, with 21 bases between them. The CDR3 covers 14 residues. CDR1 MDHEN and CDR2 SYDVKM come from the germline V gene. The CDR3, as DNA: TGTGCCAGCAACCCTGGAAGGTCGGGCATCGAACTGTTTTTT. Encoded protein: CASNPGRSGIELFF.

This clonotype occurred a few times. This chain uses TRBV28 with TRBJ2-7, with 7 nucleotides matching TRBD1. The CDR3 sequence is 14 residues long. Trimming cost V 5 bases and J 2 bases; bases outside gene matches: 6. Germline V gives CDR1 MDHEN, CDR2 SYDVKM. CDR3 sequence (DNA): TGTGCCAGCAGTCCTGGACAGGCCCCCTACGAGCAGTACGTC. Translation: CASSPGQAPYEQYV.

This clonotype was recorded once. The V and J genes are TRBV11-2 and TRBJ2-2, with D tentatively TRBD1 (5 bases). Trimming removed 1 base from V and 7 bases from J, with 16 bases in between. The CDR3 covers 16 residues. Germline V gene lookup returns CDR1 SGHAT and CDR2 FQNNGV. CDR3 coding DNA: TGTGCCAGCAGCTTAGTGGTAGGGGTCTTGAGCGGGGAGCTGTTTTTT. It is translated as CASSLVVGVLSGELFF.

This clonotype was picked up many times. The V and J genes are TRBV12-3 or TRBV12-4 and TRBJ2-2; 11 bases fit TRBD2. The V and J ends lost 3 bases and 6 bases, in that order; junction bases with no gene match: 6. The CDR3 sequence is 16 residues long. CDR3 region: CASSLLAGGNAGELFF. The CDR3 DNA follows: TGTGCCAGCAGTTTGCTAGCGGGGGGAAATGCCGGGGAGCTGTTTTTT.

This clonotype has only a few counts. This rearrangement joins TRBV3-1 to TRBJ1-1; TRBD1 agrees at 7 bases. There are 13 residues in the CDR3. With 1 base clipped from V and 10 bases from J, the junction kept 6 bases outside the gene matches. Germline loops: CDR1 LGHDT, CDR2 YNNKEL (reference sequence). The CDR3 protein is CASSQVIGDRAFF. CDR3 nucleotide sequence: TGTGCCAGCAGCCAAGTAATAGGGGACAGAGCTTTCTTT.

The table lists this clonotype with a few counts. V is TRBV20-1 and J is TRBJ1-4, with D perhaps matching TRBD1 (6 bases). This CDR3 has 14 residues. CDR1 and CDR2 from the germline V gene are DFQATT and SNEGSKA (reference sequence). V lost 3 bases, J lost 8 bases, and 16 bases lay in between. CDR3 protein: CSARGGTGNEKLFF. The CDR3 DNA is TGCAGTGCTAGGGGGGGCACAGGGAACGAAAAACTGTTTTTT.

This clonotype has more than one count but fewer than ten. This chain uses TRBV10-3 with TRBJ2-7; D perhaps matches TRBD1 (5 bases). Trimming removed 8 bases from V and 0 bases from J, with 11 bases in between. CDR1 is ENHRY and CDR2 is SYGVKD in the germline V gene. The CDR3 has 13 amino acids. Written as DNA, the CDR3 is TGTGCCATCTCTAGGCAGGGCTCCTACGAGCAGTACGTC. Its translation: CAISRQGSYEQYV.

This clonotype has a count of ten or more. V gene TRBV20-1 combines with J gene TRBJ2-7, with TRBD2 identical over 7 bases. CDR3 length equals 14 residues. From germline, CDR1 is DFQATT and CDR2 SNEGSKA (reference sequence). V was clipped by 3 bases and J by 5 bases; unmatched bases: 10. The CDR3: CSASWAPRGDEQYV. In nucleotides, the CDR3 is TGCAGTGCTAGTTGGGCACCTCGGGGGGACGAGCAGTACGTC.

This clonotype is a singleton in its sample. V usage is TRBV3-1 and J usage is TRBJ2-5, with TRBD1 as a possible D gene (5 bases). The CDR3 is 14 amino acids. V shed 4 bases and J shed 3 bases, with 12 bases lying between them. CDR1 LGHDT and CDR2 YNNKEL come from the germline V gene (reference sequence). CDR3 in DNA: TGTGCCAGCAGCCTCAGCCCGACAGAAGAGACCCAGTACTTC. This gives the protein CASSLSPTEETQYF.